This is a list of T cell receptor beta chains from one sample in a study of a mutant IDH1 vaccine in newly diagnosed glioma. What these receptors recognize is not known. Produced via immunoSEQ multiplex PCR; TCRdb's table is partial and in-frame only. The sample lists roughly 130,000 clones, 80% occurring once. Source: PBMCs, taken from a glioma patient whose treatment included an IDH1 peptide vaccine. All receptors derive from a middle-aged man with glioma. Each CDR3 is given with its conserved first and last residue. D genes are given only for firm matches. Some rows mark clone size as missing; the rest say once, few, many or name a class of expanded clone.

abundance	j_gene	d_gene	v_gene	CDR3nt	CDR3aa
NA	TRBJ1-6	NA	TRBV6-5	TGTGCCAGCGCGCCCCGACCAAACAACCATTCACCCCTCCACTTT	CASAPRPNNHSPLHF
NA	TRBJ1-1	TRBD1	TRBV11-2	TGTGCCAGCAGCTTAGCGGGGGACAGGGGGCGCCTGAACACTGAAGCTTTCTTT	CASSLAGDRGRLNTEAFF
NA	TRBJ2-7	TRBD2	TRBV6-4	TGTGCCAGCAGTGAACCCGGGACTAGCAACCACGAGCAGTACTTC	CASSEPGTSNHEQYF
NA	TRBJ2-3	TRBD2	TRBV5-6	TGTGCCAGCAGCTTGAGGGGTCTTGGGACTAGCGGGACAGATACGCAGTATTTT	CASSLRGLGTSGTDTQYF
NA	TRBJ1-1	NA	TRBV10-1	TGCGCCAGGAGTAACCTACTGAACACTGAAGCTTTCTTT	CARSNLLNTEAFF
once	TRBJ1-5	TRBD1	TRBV5-6	TGTGCCAGCAGCTCGGGACAGGGGAATCAGCCCCAGCATTTT	CASSSGQGNQPQHF
NA	TRBJ2-7	NA	TRBV4-2	TGTGCCAGCAGCCAAGACCGGGACTTCCTCTCCTACGAGCAGTACTTC	CASSQDRDFLSYEQYF
few	TRBJ2-3	NA	TRBV6-4	TGTGCCAGCAGTGTGACAGGCACAGATACGCAGTATTTT	CASSVTGTDTQYF
NA	TRBJ1-1	NA	TRBV9	TGTGCCAGCAGCGTAGAGTCGAGGATCCTCAACACTGAAGCTTTCTTT	CASSVESRILNTEAFF
NA	TRBJ1-2	TRBD1	TRBV4-3	TGCGCCAGCAGCCAGGAGACTCAGGCCGGGACAGGGAACTATGGCTACACCTTC	CASSQETQAGTGNYGYTF
once	TRBJ2-5	NA	TRBV19	TGTGCCAGTAGTATTAGTCGTTCGGAAGAGACCCAGTACTTC	CASSISRSEETQYF
NA	TRBJ2-1	TRBD2	TRBV5-4	TGTGCCAGCAGCTCGCGGGGGGGCTCCTACAATGAGCAGTTCTTC	CASSSRGGSYNEQFF
NA	TRBJ1-2	NA	TRBV7-2	TGTGCCAGCAGGACACCTGGAGCGGCCGTTTATGGCTACACCTTC	CASRTPGAAVYGYTF
NA	TRBJ2-5	TRBD2	TRBV18	TGTGCCAGCTCGATACTTGGACTAGCGGGGTCCCAAGAGACCCAGTACTTC	CASSILGLAGSQETQYF
NA	TRBJ1-2	TRBD1	TRBV29-1	TGCAGCGTTGGGGGGGGACAGGGTGAAAACGGCTACACCTTC	CSVGGGQGENGYTF
NA	TRBJ1-3	TRBD1	TRBV12-5	TGTGCTAGTGGTTTGGACTTGGGACAGGGGACTGGAAACACCATATATTTT	CASGLDLGQGTGNTIYF
once	TRBJ1-6	NA	TRBV2	TGTGCCACAGGGACCGCCGATAATTCACCCCTCCACTTT	CATGTADNSPLHF
NA	TRBJ2-1	NA	TRBV19	TGTGCCAGTAGTATCTCGGACGGAAACAATGAGCAGTTCTTC	CASSISDGNNEQFF
NA	TRBJ2-1	TRBD1	TRBV20-1	TGCAGTGTTACAGGGGTTGGCGAGCAGTTCTTC	CSVTGVGEQFF
NA	TRBJ1-4	NA	TRBV19	TGTGCCAGTAGTCTCCCCGGGGCCGATGAAAAACTGTTTTTT	CASSLPGADEKLFF
once	TRBJ2-2	NA	TRBV6-5	TGTGCCAGCAGGAATCCTAACACCGGGGAGCTGTTTTTT	CASRNPNTGELFF
NA	TRBJ2-7	NA	TRBV7-8	TGTGCCAGCAGCTTAGGGTCTAGGGGAGAGGAGCAGTACTTC	CASSLGSRGEEQYF
few	TRBJ1-6	NA	TRBV30	TGTGCCTGGTCAACAAGAAGTGGTAATTCACCCCTCCACTTT	CAWSTRSGNSPLHF
few	TRBJ2-7	TRBD2	TRBV6-6	TGTGCCAGCACCAGACCGGGACTAGCGGGAGGCTACGAGCAGTACTTC	CASTRPGLAGGYEQYF
NA	TRBJ1-2	NA	TRBV5-4	TGTGCCAGCAACTCCCCAAATTCACCCAACTATGGCTACACCTTC	CASNSPNSPNYGYTF
NA	TRBJ2-5	NA	TRBV7-9	TGTGCCAGCAGCTTAATGGGGGAACTTGGGGAGACCCAGTACTTC	CASSLMGELGETQYF
NA	TRBJ2-3	TRBD1	TRBV28	TGTGCCAGCAGCCGGGACAGGGGCCGGGGCACAGATACGCAGTATTTT	CASSRDRGRGTDTQYF
NA	TRBJ2-3	TRBD2	TRBV5-4	TGTGCCAGCAGCTTGCCGACCGGGACTAGCCGCGATACGCAGTATTTT	CASSLPTGTSRDTQYF
NA	TRBJ2-5	NA	TRBV4-3	TGCGCCAGCAGCCAAGATATCAGCGGAATCTTGAAGACCCAGTACTTC	CASSQDISGILKTQYF
NA	TRBJ2-2	NA	TRBV7-2	TGTGCCAGCAGCTTAGTGGGCCGGTTCACCGGGGAGCTGTTTTTT	CASSLVGRFTGELFF
NA	TRBJ2-1	NA	TRBV7-2	TGTGCCAGCAGCTTGCGGGGGCGGGGGTCCCCTAATGAGCAGTTCTTC	CASSLRGRGSPNEQFF
NA	TRBJ2-7	TRBD1	TRBV6-1	TGTGCCAGCAGGACCTTAAACAGGGGCGAGCAGTACTTC	CASRTLNRGEQYF
few	TRBJ2-1	TRBD2	TRBV14	TGTGCCAGCACCTCAAGTCGGTGGAGCGGGGGGGAGCAGTTCTTC	CASTSSRWSGGEQFF